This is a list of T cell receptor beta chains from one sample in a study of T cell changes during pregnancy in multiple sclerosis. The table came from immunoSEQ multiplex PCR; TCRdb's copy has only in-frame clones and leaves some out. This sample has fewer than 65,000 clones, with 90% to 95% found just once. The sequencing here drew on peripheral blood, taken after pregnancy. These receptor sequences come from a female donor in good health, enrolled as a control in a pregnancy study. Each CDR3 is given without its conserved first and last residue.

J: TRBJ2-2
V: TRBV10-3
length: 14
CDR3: AIPGGVGPNTGELF

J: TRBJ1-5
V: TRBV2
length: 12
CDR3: ASVAEDRVQPQH

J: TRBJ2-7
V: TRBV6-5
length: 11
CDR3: ASSYAPDTRKY

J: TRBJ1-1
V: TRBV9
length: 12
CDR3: ASSVGRMNTEAF

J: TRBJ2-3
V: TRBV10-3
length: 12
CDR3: AISERRAGDTQY

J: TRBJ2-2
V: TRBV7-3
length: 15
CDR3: ASSLSGTTANTGELF

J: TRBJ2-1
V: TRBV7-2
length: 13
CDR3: ASSVGGTRSNEQF

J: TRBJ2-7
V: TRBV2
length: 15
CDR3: ASRGGAGGIFSYEQY

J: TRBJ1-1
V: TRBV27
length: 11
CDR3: ASSLQGATEAF

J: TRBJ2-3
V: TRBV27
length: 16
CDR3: ASSPQIGGTGGTDTQY

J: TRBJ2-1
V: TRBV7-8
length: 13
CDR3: ASRPIAGGYNEQF

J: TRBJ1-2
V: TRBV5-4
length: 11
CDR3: ASSLDEENGYT

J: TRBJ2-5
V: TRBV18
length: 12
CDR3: ASSPPATEETQY

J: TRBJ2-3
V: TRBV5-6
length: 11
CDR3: ASSLAVSDTQY

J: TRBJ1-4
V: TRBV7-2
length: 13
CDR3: ASSFETGYNEKLF

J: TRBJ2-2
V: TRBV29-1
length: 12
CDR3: SVLEGQGSGELF

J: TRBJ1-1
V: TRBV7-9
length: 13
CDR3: ASSLRQGLNTEAF

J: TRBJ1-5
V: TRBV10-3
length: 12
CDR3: AISDQGGNQPQH

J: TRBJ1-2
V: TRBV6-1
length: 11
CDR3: ASSPDRAGGYT

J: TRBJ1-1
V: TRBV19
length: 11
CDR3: ASSIVKNTEAF

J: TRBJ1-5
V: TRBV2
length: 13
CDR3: ASSEGSGGNQPQH

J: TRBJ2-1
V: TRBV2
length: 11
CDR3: ASSAQTSNEQF

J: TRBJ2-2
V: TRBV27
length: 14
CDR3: ASTDPGTLYTGELF

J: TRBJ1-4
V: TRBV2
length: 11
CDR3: ASAASTNEKLF

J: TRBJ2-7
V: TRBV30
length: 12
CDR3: AWSAGLKNYEQY

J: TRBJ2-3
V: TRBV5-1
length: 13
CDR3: ASSSPGQGTDTQY

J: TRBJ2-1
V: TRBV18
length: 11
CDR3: ASSQSVPNEQF

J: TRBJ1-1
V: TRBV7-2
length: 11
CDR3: ASSEGVGTEAF

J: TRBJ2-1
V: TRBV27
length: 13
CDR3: ASEPAGGPHNEQF

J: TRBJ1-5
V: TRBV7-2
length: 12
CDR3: ASSGGQSNQPQH

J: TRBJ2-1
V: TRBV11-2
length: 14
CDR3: ASSRRGASGGDEQF

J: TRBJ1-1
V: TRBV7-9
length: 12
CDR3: ASSRGGMNTEAF

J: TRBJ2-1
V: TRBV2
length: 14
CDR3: ASSEKWQGAGNEQF